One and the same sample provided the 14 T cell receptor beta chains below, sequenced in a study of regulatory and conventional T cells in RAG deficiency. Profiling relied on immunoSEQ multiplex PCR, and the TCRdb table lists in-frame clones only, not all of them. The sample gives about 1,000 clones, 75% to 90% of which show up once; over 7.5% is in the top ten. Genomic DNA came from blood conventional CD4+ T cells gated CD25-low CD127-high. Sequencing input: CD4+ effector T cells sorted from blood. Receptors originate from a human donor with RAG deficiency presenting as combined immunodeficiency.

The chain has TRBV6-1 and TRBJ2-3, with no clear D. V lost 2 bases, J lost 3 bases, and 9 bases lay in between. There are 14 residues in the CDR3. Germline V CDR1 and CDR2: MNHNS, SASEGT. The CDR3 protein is CASSEIWWTDTQYF. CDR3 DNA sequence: TGTGCCAGCAGTGAAATCTGGTGGACAGATACGCAGTATTTT.

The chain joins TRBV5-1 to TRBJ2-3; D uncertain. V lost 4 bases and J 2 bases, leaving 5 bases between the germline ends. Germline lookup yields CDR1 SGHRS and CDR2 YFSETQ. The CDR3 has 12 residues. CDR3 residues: CASSPFTDTQYF. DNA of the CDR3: TGCGCCAGCAGCCCCTTCACAGATACGCAGTATTTT.

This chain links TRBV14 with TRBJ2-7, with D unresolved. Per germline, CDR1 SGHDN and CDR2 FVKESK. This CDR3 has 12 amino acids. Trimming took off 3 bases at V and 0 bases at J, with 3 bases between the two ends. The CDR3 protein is CASSHPSYEQYF. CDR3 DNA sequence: TGTGCCAGCAGCCACCCCTCCTACGAGCAGTACTTC.

CDR3 sequence: CASSVFMNTEAFF. The CDR3 DNA is TGTGCCAGTAGTGTCTTCATGAACACTGAAGCTTTCTTT. The J gene is TRBJ1-1, the V gene TRBV19, with unresolved D. Germline CDR1 is LNHDA and CDR2 is SQIVND (reference sequence). The CDR3 is 13 amino acids. V was trimmed by 5 bases and J by 0 bases, leaving 7 bases between them.

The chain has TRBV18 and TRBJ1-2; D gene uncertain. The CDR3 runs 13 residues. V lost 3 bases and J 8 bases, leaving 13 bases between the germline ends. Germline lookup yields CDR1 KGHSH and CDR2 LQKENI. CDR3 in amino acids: CASSPPSVWGYTF. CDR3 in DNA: TGTGCCAGCTCACCGCCGTCCGTGTGGGGCTACACCTTC. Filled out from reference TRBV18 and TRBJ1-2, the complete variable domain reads NAGVMQNPRHLVRRRGQEARLRCSPMKGHSHVYWYRQLPEEGLKFMVYLQKENIIDESGMPKERFSAEFPKEGPSILRIQQVVRGDSAAYFCASSPPSVWGYTFGSGTRLTVV.

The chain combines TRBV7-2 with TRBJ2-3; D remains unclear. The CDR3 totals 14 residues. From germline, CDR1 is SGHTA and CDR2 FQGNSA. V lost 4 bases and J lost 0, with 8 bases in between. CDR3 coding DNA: TGTGCCAGCAGCTCCCGCTCTAGCACAGATACGCAGTATTTT. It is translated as CASSSRSSTDTQYF. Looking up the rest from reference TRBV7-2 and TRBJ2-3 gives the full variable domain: GAGVSQSPSNKVTEKGKDVELRCDPISGHTALYWYRQSLGQGLEFLIYFQGNSAPDKSGLPSDRFSAERTGGSVSTLTIQRTQQEDSAVYLCASSSRSSTDTQYFGPGTRLTVL.

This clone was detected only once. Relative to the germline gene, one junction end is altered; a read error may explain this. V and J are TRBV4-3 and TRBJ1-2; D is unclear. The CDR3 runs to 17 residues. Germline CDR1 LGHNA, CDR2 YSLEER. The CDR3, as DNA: TGCGCCAGCAGCGGAGTAGAAGGACGTCGAAAGATCTATGGCTGCACCTTC. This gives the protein CASSGVEGRRKIYGCTF.

DNA of the CDR3: TGTGCCAGCAGCCAAGATTGGGGCTGGAACTATGGCTACACCTTC. Its translation is CASSQDWGWNYGYTF. J is TRBJ1-2 and V is TRBV14, with a weak D call TRBD1 (5 bases). Germline CDR1 reads SGHDN; CDR2 reads FVKESK. The length of the CDR3 is 15 residues. With 0 bases removed from V and 2 bases from J, the gap between germline ends came to 10 bases.

The CDR3 sequence is CASSYGEKLFF. CDR3 nucleotide sequence: TGTGCCAGCAGTTACGGTGAAAAACTGTTTTTT. V gene TRBV6-6 combines with J gene TRBJ1-4; D is uncertain. Trimming shortened V by 2 bases and J by 7 bases, and 2 bases separated the two germline ends. Germline CDR1 and CDR2: MNHNY and SVGAGI (reference sequence). The CDR3 has 11 residues.

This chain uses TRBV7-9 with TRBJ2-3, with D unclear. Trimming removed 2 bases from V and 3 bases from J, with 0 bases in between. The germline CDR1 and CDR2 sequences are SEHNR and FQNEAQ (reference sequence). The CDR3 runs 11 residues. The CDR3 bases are TGTGCCAGCAGCTTAACAGATACGCAGTATTTT. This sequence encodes CASSLTDTQYF.

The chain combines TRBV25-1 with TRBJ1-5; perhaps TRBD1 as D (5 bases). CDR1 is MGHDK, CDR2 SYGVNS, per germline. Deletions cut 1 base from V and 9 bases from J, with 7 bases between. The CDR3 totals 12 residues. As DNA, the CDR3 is TGTGCCAGCAGTGAATTGAGGGGGCCCCAGCATTTT. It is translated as CASSELRGPQHF.

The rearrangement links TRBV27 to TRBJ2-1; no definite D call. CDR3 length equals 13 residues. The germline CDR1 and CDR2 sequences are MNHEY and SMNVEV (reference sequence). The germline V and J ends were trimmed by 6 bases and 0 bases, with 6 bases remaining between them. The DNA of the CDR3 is TGTGCCAGCAGGCTGAGCTCCTACAATGAGCAGTTCTTC. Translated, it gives CASRLSSYNEQFF.

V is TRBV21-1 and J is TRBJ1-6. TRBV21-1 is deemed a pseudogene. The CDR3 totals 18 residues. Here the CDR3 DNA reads TGTGCCAGCAGATTTCGTGTAGCTACACATCATCATAATTCACCCCTCCACTTT. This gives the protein CASRFRVATHHHNSPLHF.

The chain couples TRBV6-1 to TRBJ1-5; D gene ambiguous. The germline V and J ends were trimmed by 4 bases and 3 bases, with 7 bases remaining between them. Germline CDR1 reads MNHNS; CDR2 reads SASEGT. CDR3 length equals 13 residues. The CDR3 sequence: CASSGRLNQPQHF. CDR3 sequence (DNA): TGTGCCAGCAGTGGACGGCTCAATCAGCCCCAGCATTTT.